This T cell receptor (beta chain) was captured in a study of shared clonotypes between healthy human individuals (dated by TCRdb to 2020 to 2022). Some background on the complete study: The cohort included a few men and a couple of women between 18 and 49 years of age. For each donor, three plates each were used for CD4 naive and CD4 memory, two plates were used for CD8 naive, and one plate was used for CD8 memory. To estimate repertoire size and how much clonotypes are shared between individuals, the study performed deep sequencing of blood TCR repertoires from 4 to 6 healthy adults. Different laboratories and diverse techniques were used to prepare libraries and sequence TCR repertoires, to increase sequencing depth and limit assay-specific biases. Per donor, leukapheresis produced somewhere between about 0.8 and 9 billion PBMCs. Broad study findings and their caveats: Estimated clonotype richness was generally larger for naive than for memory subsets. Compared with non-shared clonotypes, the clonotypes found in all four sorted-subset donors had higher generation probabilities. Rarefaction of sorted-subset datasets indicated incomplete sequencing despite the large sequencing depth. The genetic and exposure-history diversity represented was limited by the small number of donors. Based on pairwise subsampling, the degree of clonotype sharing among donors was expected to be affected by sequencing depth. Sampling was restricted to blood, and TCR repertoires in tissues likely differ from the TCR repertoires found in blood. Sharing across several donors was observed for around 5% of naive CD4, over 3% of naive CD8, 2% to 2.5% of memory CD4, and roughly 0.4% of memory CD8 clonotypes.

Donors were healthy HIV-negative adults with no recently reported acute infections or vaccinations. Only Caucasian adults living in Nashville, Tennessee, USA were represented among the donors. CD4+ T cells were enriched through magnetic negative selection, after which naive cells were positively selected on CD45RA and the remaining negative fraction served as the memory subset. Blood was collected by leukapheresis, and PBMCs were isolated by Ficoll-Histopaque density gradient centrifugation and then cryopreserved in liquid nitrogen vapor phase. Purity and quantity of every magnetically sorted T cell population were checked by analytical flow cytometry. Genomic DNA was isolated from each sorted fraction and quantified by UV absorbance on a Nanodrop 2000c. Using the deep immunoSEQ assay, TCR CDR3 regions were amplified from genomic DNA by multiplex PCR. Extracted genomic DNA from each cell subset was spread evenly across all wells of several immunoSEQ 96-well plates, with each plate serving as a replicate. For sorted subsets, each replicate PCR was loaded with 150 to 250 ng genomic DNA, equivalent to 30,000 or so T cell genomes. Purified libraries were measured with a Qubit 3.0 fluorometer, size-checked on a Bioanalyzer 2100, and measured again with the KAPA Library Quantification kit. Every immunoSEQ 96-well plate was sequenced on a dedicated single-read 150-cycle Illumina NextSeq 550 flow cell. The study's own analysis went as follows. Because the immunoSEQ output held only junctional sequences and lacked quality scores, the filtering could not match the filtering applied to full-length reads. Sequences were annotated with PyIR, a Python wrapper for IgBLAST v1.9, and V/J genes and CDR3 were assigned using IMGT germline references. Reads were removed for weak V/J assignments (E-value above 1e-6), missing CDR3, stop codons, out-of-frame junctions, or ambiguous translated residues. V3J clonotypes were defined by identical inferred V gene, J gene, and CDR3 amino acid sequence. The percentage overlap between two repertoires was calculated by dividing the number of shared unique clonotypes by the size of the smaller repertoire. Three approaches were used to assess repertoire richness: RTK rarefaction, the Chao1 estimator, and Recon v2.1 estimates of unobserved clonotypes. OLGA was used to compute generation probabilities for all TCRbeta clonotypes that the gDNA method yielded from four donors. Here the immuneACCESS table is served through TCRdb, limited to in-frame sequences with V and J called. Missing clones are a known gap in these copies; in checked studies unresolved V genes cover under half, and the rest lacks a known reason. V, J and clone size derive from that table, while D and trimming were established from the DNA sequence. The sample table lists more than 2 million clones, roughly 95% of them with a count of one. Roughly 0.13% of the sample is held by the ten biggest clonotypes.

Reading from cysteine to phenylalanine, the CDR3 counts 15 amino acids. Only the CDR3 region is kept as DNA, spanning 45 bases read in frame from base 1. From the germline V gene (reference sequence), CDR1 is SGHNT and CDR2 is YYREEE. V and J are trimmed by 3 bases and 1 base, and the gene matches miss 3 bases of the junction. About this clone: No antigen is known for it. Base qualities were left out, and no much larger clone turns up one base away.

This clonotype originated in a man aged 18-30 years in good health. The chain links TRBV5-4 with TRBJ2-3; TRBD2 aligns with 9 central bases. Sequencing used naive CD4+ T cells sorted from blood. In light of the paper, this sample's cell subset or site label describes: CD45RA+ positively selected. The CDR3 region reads CASSSASGGTDTQYF. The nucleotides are TGTGCCAGCAGCTCCGCTAGCGGGGGCACAGATACGCAGTATTTT.